This T cell receptor (beta chain) was observed in a study of Graves' ophthalmopathy and Graves' hyperthyroidism. The CDR3 has 15 amino acids. Germline V CDR1 and CDR2: SEHNR, FQNEAQ (reference sequence). Trimming took off 4 bases at V and 2 bases at J, with 13 bases between the two ends. From RNA, the CDR3 regions of TCR beta chains were amplified and sequenced. Second-round multiplex PCR came after first-round RT-PCR with HTBI primers. TCRdb re-called the multiplex PCR reads through MiXCR, storing one row per CDR3 protein. This sample yields about 700,000 distinct CDR3 sequences, of which 40% are seen a single time; roughly 45% belongs to the top ten.

The chain combines TRBV7-9 with TRBJ2-3; perhaps TRBD1 as D (6 bases). This receptor was identified in an adult man with Graves' ophthalmopathy. Sequencing was done on a sample of peripheral blood. CDR3 sequence (DNA): TGTGCCAGCAGCTCAGGAGAGGGGGACACAGATACGCAGTATTTT. Protein: CASSSGEGDTDTQYF.